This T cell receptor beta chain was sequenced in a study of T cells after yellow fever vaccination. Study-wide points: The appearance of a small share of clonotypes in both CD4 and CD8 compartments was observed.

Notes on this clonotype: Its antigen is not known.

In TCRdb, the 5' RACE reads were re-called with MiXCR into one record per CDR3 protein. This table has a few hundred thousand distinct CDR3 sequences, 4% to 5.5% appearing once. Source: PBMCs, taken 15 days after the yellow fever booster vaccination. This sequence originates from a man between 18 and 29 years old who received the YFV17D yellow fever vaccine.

The CDR3 region has the DNA TGTGCCACCAGCAGAGCAAGACTAGCGGGGTATCTCTTCGAGCAGTACTTC. It encodes CATSRARLAGYLFEQYF. J is TRBJ2-7 and V is TRBV15; 11 positions agree with TRBD2. After removal of 1 base from V and 6 bases from J, the junction contained 11 bases not matched to a gene. Germline loops: CDR1 LNHNV, CDR2 YYDKDF (reference sequence). The CDR3 totals 17 residues.